A selection of T cell receptor beta chains follows, all from one sample in a study of blood T cell repertoires in COVID-19. This table comes from immunoSEQ multiplex PCR, and its TCRdb copy is limited to in-frame clones, with some not included. Of some 460,000 clones in the sample, 70% to 90% are singletons; the top ten hold approximately 2%. The source material was PBMCs or T cells enriched from blood (not recorded which). Receptors originate from a woman aged 18-29 years with acute COVID-19. CDR3s include the opening cysteine and the closing phenylalanine or tryptophan. The order of the fields is J gene, V gene, clone size, D gene, CDR3 protein, CDR3 DNA. The D gene is left open where the match is weak. Not every row has a clone size; where given, it reads once, few, many or a size class.

>TRBJ2-5|TRBV12-3/TRBV12-4|-|TRBD1
CASSNRGRETQYF
TGTGCCAGCAGTAACAGGGGGCGGGAGACCCAGTACTTC
>TRBJ2-7|TRBV27|-|-
CASSSTQGKYEQYF
TGTGCCAGCAGCTCGACACAGGGTAAATACGAGCAGTACTTC
>TRBJ2-1|TRBV11-2|once|TRBD2
CASSLVGTRGNEQFF
TGTGCCAGCAGCTTAGTGGGGACTAGAGGCAATGAGCAGTTCTTC
>TRBJ2-1|TRBV19|-|-
CASREMDSSYNEQFF
TGTGCCAGTAGGGAAATGGACAGCTCCTACAATGAGCAGTTCTTC
>TRBJ2-3|TRBV30|-|-
CAWSGIGSTDTQYF
TGTGCCTGGAGCGGGATTGGCAGCACAGATACGCAGTATTTT
>TRBJ2-7|TRBV3-1/TRBV3-2|-|-
CASSQEWASSYEQYF
TGTGCCAGCAGCCAAGAGTGGGCGTCGTCCTACGAGCAGTACTTC
>TRBJ2-6|TRBV7-3|-|TRBD2
CASSLSGSGTHKTF
TGTGCCAGCAGCTTATCAGGTAGCGGGACGCATAAAACTTTC
>TRBJ2-5|TRBV28|-|-
CASSNSDIEETQYF
TGTGCCAGCAGCAACTCGGACATAGAAGAGACCCAGTACTTC
>TRBJ1-1|TRBV7-9|-|TRBD1
CASSTGANTEAFF
TGTGCCAGCAGTACAGGGGCCAACACTGAAGCTTTCTTT
>TRBJ2-2|TRBV10-3|-|-
CAINAENTGELFF
TGTGCCATCAACGCAGAAAACACCGGGGAGCTGTTTTTT
>TRBJ1-3|TRBV11-1|-|TRBD1
CASSEDRGRFGNTIYF
TGTGCCAGCAGCGAAGACAGGGGGCGTTTTGGAAACACCATATATTTT
>TRBJ2-1|TRBV27|-|TRBD1
CASSPDRGTYNEQFF
TGTGCCAGCAGTCCCGACAGGGGCACCTACAATGAGCAGTTCTTC
>TRBJ2-1|TRBV3-1/TRBV3-2|-|-
CASSQVVTREQFF
TGTGCCAGCAGCCAAGTCGTAACGCGGGAGCAGTTCTTC
>TRBJ2-7|TRBV25-1|-|-
CASSRQDDFSYEQYF
TGTGCCAGCAGTAGACAGGACGACTTCTCCTACGAGCAGTACTTC
>TRBJ2-1|TRBV3-1/TRBV3-2|-|TRBD2
CASSLQSGSSDEQFF
TGTGCCAGCAGCCTCCAGAGCGGGAGTTCGGATGAGCAGTTCTTC
>TRBJ2-1|TRBV9|-|-
CASSVASIVNEQFF
TGTGCCAGCAGCGTAGCTTCAATAGTGAATGAGCAGTTCTTC
>TRBJ2-2|TRBV5-1|-|TRBD1
CASSRTGPGELFF
TGCGCCAGCAGCAGGACAGGGCCCGGGGAGCTGTTTTTT
>TRBJ2-6|TRBV7-9|-|-
CASSIFFQGLSGANVLTF
TGTGCCAGCAGCATTTTTTTCCAGGGGCTCTCTGGGGCCAACGTCCTGACTTTC
>TRBJ2-2|TRBV18|-|-
CASSPPASVGTGELFF
TGTGCCAGCTCACCACCGGCTAGTGTTGGCACCGGGGAGCTGTTTTTT
>TRBJ2-3|TRBV13|-|-
CASSLALGRGSRTQYF
TGTGCCAGCAGCTTAGCTCTGGGACGGGGGAGCCGTACGCAGTATTTT
>TRBJ1-1|TRBV7-9|-|TRBD1
CASSSVRDRGRAEAFF
TGTGCCAGCAGCTCAGTTCGGGACAGGGGTCGTGCTGAAGCTTTCTTT
>TRBJ2-7|TRBV27|-|-
CASQAWVTGANEQYF
TGTGCCAGCCAGGCGTGGGTTACGGGAGCCAACGAGCAGTACTTC
>TRBJ1-4|TRBV30|-|-
CAWSEGAVEPNEKLFF
TGTGCCTGGAGCGAAGGGGCGGTCGAGCCTAATGAAAAACTGTTTTTT
>TRBJ2-5|TRBV3-1/TRBV3-2|-|TRBD2
CASSQATGLKKETQYF
TGTGCCAGCAGCCAAGCTACGGGACTAAAAAAAGAGACCCAGTACTTC
>TRBJ1-2|TRBV5-4|-|-
CASSFGTLNYGYTF
TGTGCCAGCAGCTTCGGGACATTGAACTATGGCTACACCTTC
>TRBJ1-1|TRBV5-1|-|-
CASSAQENTEAFF
TGCGCCAGCAGCGCCCAGGAGAACACTGAAGCTTTCTTT
>TRBJ2-7|TRBV29-1|once|-
CSARTAREQYF
TGCAGCGCCCGGACAGCGAGAGAGCAGTACTTC
>TRBJ2-3|TRBV12-3/TRBV12-4|-|TRBD2
CASSLGLLAQYF
TGTGCCAGCAGTTTGGGACTACTGGCGCAGTATTTT
>TRBJ1-6|TRBV6-1|-|TRBD1
CASSGGTGQGNSPLHF
TGTGCCAGCAGTGGGGGGACAGGGCAGGGTAATTCACCCCTCCACTTT
>TRBJ1-5|TRBV4-1|-|-
CASSQEGPSFLSQPQHF
TGCGCCAGCAGCCAAGAGGGGCCCTCATTTCTATCTCAGCCCCAGCATTTT